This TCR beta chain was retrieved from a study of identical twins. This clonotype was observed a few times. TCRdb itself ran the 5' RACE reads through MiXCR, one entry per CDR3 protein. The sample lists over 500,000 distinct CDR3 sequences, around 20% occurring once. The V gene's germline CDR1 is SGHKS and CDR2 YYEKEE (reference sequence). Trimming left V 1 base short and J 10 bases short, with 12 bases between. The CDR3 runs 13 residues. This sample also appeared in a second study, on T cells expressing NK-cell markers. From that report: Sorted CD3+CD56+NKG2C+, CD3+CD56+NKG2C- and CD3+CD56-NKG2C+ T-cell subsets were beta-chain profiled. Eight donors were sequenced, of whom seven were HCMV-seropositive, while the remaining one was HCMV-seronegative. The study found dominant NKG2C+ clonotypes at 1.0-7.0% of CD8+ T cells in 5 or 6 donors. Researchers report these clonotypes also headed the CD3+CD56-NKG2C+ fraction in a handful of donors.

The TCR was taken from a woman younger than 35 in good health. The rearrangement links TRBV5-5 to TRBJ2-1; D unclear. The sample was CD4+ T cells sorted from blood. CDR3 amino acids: CASSLLSYGEQFF. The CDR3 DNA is TGTGCCAGCAGCTTGTTATCGTACGGGGAGCAGTTCTTC.